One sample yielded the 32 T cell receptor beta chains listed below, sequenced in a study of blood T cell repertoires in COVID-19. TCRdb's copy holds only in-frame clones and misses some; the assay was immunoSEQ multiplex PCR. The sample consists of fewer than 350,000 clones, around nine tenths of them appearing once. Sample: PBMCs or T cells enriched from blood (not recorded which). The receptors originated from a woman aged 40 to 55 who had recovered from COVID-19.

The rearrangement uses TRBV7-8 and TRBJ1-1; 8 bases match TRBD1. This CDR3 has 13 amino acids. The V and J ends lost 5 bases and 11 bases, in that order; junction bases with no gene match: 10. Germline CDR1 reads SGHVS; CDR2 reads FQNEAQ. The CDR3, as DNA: TGTGCCAGCAGCGAGGACAGGGAGCGGAGGGCTTTCTTT. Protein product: CASSEDRERRAFF.

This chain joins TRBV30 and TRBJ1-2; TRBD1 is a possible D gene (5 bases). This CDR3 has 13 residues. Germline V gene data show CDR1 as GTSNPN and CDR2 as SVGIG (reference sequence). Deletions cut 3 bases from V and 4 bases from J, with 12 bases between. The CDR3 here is CAWSWTSPYGYTF. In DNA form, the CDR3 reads TGTGCCTGGAGCTGGACAAGCCCCTATGGCTACACCTTC.

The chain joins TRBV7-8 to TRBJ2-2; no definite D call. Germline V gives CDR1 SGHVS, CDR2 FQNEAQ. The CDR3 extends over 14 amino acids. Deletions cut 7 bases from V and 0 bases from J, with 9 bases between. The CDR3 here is CASNKNTNTGELFF. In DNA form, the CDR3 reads TGTGCCAGCAACAAAAACACGAACACCGGGGAGCTGTTTTTT.

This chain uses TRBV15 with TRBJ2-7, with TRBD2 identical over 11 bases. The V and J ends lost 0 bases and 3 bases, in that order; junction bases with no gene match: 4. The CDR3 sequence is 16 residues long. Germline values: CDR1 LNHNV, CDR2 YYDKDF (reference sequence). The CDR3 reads CATSRDQTSGGYEQYF. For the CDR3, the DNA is TGTGCCACCAGCAGAGATCAAACTAGCGGGGGCTACGAGCAGTACTTC.

The CDR3 loop reads CASSLDRGTQYF. For the CDR3, the DNA is TGTGCCAGCAGCTTAGATCGCGGGACCCAGTACTTC. This sequence joins TRBV7-2 and TRBJ2-5, with D unresolved. Germline CDR1 is SGHTA and CDR2 is FQGNSA. The CDR3 contains 12 residues. Trimming shortened V by 1 base and J by 7 bases, and 7 bases separated the two germline ends. Variable domain in full (rest from reference TRBV7-2 and TRBJ2-5): GAGVSQSPSNKVTEKGKDVELRCDPISGHTALYWYRQSLGQGLEFLIYFQGNSAPDKSGLPSDRFSAERTGGSVSTLTIQRTQQEDSAVYLCASSLDRGTQYFGPGTRLLVL.

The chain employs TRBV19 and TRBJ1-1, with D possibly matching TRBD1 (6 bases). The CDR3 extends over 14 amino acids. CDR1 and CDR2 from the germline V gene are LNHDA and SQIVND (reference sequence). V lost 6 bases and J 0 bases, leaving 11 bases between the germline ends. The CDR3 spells CASSWGPMNTEAFF. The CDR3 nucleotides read TGTGCCAGTAGCTGGGGGCCTATGAACACTGAAGCTTTCTTT.

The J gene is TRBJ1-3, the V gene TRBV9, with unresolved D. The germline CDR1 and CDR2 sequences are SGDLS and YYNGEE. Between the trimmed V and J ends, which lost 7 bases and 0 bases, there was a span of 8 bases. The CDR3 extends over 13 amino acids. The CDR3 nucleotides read TGTGCCAGCGGGGAGAGCTCTGGAAACACCATATATTTT. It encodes CASGESSGNTIYF.

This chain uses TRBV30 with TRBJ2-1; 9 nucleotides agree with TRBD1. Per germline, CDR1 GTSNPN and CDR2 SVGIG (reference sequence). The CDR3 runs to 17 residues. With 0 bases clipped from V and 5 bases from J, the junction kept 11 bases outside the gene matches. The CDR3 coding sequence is TGTGCCTGGAGTGTACGTTTTGGGACAGGGACGGACAATGAGCAGTTCTTC. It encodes CAWSVRFGTGTDNEQFF.

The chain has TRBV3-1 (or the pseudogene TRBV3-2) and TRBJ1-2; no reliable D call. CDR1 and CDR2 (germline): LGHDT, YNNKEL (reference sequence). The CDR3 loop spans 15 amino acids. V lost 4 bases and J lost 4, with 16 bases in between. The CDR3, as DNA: TGTGCCAGCAGCCCGCCCCCGTCTCGAGGCTATGGCTACACCTTC. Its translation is CASSPPPSRGYGYTF.

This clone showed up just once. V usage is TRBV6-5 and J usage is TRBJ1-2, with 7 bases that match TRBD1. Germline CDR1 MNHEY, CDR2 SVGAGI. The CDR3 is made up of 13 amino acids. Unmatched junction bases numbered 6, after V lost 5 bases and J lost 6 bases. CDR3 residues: CASSPSDRDGYTF. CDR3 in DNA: TGTGCCAGCAGTCCATCCGACAGGGATGGCTACACCTTC.

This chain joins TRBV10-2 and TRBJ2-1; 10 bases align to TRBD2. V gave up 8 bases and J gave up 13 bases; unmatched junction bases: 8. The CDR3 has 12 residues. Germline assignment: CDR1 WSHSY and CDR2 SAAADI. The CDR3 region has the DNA TGCGCCAGCGCTAGCGGGAGCATGTTACAGTTCTTC. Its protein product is CASASGSMLQFF.

CDR3 residues: CASRAGSGQYF. The CDR3, as DNA: TGTGCCAGCAGGGCGGGATCAGGGCAGTACTTC. The rearrangement joins TRBV12-3 or TRBV12-4 to TRBJ2-7; perhaps TRBD2 as D (6 bases). With 6 bases removed from V and 9 bases from J, the gap between germline ends came to 12 bases. The CDR3 loop spans 11 amino acids.

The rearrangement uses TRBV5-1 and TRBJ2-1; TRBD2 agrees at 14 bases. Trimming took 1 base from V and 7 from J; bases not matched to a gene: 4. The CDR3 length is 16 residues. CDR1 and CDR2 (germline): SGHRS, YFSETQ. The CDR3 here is CASSLWGLAGDNEQFF. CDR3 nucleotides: TGCGCCAGCAGCTTGTGGGGACTAGCGGGAGATAATGAGCAGTTCTTC.

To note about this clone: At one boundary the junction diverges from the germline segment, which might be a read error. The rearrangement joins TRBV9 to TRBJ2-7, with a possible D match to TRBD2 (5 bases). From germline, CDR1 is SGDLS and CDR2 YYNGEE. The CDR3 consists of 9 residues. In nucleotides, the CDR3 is TGTGCCAGCAGCGCTCCCCGGACTTTC. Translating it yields CASSAPRTF.

The DNA of the CDR3 is TGTGCCTGGAGGACTAGCGGGGCCTACGAGCAGTACTTC. Translation gives CAWRTSGAYEQYF. This chain links TRBV30 with TRBJ2-7; 11 nucleotides align to TRBD2. Germline-derived CDR1 and CDR2 are GTSNPN and SVGIG (reference sequence). The CDR3 has 13 amino acids. The junction had 0 bases not matched to a gene; V was cut back by 3 bases and J by 2 bases.

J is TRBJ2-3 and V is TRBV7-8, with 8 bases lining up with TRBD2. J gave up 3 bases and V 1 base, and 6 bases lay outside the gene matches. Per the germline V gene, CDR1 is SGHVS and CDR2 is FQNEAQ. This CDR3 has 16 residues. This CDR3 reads CASSLDGSGRTDTQYF. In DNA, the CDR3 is TGTGCCAGCAGCTTAGATGGGAGCGGGAGAACAGATACGCAGTATTTT.

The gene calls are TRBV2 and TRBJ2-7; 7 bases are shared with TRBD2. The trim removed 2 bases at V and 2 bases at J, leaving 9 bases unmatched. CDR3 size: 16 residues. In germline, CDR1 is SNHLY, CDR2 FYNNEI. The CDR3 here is CASSELWTRGPYEQYF. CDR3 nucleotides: TGTGCCAGCAGTGAACTGTGGACTAGGGGCCCCTACGAGCAGTACTTC.

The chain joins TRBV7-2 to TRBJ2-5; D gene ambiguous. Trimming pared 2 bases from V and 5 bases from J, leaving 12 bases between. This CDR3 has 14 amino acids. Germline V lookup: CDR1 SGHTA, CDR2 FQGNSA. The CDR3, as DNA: TGTGCCAGCAGCTTAACAGTTCCCTCGGAGACCCAGTACTTC. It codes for CASSLTVPSETQYF.

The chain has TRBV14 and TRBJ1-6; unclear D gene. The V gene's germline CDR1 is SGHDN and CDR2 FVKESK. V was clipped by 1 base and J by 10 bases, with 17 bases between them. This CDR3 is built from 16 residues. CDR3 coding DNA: TGTGCCAGCAGCCAAGCCTGGGGTCTAGCTGCCTCACCCCTCCACTTT. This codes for CASSQAWGLAASPLHF.

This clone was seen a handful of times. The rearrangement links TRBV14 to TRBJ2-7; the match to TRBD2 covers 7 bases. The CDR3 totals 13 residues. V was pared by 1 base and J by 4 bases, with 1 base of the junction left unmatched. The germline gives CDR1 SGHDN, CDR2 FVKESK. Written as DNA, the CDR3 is TGTGCCAGCAGCCAAGTGCGGGGGTACGAGCAGTACTTC. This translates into CASSQVRGYEQYF.

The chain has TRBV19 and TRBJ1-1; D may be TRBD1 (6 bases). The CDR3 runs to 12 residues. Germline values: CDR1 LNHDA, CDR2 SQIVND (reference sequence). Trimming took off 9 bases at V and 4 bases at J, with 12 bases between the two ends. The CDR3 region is CASNQGSTEAFF. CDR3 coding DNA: TGTGCCAGCAACCAGGGGAGCACTGAAGCTTTCTTT.

CDR3 sequence reads: CASSQDRAAGGNQPQHF. In nucleotides, the CDR3 is TGTGCCAGCAGCCAAGATCGAGCGGCTGGGGGCAATCAGCCCCAGCATTTT. V gene TRBV4-2 combines with J gene TRBJ1-5; D gene ambiguous. Trimming pared 0 bases from V and 2 bases from J, leaving 14 bases between. The CDR3 has 17 amino acids. The germline gives CDR1 LGHNA, CDR2 YNFKEQ.

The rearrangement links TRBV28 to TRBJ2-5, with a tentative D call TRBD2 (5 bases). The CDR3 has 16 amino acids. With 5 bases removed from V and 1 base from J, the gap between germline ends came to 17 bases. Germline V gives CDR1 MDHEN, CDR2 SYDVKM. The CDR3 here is CASSLPFLGAQETQYF. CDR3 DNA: TGTGCCAGCAGTCTCCCCTTTCTGGGAGCCCAAGAGACCCAGTACTTC.

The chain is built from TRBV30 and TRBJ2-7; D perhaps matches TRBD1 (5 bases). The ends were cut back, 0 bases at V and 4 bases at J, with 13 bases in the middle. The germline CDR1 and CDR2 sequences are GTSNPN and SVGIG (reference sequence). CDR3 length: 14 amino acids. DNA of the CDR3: TGTGCCTGGAGTGTAGAGACAGCGATTTACGAGCAGTACTTC. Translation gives CAWSVETAIYEQYF.

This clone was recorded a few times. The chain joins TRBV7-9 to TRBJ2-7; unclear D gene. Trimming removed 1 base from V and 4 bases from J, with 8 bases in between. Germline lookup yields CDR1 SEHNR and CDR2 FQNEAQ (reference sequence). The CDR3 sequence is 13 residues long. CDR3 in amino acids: CASSLDLEYEQYF. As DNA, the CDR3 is TGTGCCAGCAGCTTAGATCTGGAGTACGAGCAGTACTTC.

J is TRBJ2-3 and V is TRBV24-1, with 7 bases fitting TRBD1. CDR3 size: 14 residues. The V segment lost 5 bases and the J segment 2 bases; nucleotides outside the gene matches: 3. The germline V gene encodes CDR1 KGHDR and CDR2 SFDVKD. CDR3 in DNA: TGTGCCACCAGTGGTACAGGGGACACAGATACGCAGTATTTT. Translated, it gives CATSGTGDTDTQYF.

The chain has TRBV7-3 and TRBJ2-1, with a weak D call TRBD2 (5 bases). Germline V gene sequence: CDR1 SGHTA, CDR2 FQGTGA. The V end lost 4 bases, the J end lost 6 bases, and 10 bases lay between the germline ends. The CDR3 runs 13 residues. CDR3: CASSSGSANEQFF. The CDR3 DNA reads TGTGCCAGCAGCTCGGGGTCGGCCAATGAGCAGTTCTTC.

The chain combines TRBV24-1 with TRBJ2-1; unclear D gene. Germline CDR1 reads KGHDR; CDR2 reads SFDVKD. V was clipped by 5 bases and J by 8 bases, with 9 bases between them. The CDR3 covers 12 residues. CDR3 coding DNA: TGTGCCACCAGTGGCCCTCTATATGAGCAGTTCTTC. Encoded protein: CATSGPLYEQFF.

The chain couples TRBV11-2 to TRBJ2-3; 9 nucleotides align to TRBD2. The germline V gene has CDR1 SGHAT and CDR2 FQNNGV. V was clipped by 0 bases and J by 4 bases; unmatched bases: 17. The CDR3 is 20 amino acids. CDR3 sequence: CASSLDLAGKGSGYADTQYF. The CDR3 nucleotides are TGTGCCAGCAGCTTAGACCTAGCGGGGAAGGGGTCAGGGTATGCAGATACGCAGTATTTT.

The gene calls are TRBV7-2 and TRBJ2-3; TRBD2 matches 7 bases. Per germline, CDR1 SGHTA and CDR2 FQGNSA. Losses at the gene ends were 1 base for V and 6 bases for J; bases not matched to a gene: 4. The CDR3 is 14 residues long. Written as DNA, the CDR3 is TGTGCCAGCAGCTTAGGTGGGAGGGTCGATACGCAGTATTTT. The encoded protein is CASSLGGRVDTQYF.

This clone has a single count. Written as DNA, the CDR3 is TGTGCCAGCGGATCCCGGAGGGACGGGGAGCTGTTTTTT. As protein: CASGSRRDGELFF. The rearrangement uses TRBV5-4 and TRBJ2-2, with a tentative D call TRBD2 (6 bases). Trimming left V 7 bases short and J 7 bases short, with 14 bases between. This CDR3 has 13 amino acids. The germline V gene encodes CDR1 SGHNT and CDR2 YYREEE (reference sequence).

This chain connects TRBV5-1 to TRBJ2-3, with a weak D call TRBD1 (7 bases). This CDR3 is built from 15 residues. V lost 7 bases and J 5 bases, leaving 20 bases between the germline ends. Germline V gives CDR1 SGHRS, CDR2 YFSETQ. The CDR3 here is CASRGSDRDRDTQYF. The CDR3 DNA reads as TGCGCCAGCCGGGGGAGTGACAGGGACCGAGATACGCAGTATTTT.